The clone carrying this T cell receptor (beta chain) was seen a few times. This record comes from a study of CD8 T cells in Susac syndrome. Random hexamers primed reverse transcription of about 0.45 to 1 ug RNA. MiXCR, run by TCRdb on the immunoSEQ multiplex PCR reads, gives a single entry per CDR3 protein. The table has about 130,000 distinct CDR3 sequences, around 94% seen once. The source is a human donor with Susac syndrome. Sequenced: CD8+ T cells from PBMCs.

CDR3 region: CASSLPGQGYEQYF. In DNA, the CDR3 is TGTGCCAGCAGCTTACCGGGACAGGGCTACGAGCAGTACTTC. The chain is built from TRBV7-2 and TRBJ2-7; the match to TRBD1 covers 9 bases. The CDR3 has 14 residues. Germline V lookup: CDR1 SGHTA, CDR2 FQGNSA. V trimming: 2 bases; J trimming: 3 bases; junction bases outside the gene matches: 2.